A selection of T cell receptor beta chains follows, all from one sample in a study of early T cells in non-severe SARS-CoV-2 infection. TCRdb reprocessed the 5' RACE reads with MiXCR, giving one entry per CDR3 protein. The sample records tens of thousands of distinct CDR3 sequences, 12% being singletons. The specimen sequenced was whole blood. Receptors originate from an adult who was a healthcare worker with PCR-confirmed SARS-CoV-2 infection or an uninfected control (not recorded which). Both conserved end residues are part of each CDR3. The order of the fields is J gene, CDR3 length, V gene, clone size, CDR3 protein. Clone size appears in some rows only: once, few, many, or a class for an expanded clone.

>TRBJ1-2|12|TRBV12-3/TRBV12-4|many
CASSQGVAGYTF
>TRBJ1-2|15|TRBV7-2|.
CASSPHTQGVGGYTF
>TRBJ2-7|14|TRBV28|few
CASRHRGDSYEQYF
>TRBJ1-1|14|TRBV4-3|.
CASSRDSSFTEAFF
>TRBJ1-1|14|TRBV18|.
CASSPPIPNTEAFF
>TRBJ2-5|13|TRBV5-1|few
CASSNIGEETQYF
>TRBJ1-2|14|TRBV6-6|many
CASRGQGESYGYTF
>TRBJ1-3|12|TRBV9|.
CASSINGNTIYF
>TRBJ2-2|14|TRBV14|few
CASSQGSIPGELFF
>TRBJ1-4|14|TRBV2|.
CASRRGTTNEKLFF
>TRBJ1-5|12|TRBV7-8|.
CAAGYSNQPQHF
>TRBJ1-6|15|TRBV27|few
CATAYASSYNSPLHF
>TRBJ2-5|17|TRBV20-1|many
CSAEGVGTSGYQETQYF
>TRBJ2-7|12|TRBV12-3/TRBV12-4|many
CASSFFGYEQYF
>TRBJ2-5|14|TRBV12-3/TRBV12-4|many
CASSVRAFQETQYF
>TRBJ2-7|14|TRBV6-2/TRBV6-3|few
CATNTRRISYEQYF
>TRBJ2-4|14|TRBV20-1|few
CSARLAGGKNIQYF
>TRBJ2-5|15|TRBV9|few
CASSVATSSSETQYF
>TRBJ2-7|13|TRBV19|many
CASRQGSSYEQYF
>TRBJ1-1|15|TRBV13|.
CASSFSPGTGIEAFF
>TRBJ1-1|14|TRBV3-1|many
CASSPTGGRTEAFF
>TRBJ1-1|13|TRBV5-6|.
CASSLFGGSEAFF
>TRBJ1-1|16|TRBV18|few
CASSPMPGVANTEAFF
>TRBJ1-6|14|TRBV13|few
CASSLSGLDSPLHF
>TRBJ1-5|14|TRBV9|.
CASSVDGGFQPQHF
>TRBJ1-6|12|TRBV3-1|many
CASSLQGSPLHF
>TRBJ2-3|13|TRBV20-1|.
CSASGGGKDTQYF
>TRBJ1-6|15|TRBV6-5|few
CASRRGRTYNSPLHF
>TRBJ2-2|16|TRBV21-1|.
CASPPRQTPRTGELFF
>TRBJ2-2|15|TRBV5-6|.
CASSWVAGHTGELFF
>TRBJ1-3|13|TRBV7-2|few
CASSPPFGNTIYF
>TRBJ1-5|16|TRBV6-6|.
CASRRRGQGSNQPQHF
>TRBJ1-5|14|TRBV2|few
CASSFGTANQPQHF
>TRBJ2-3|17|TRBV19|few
CASSIIARSGRTDTQYF
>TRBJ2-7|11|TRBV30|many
CAWTTGYEQYF
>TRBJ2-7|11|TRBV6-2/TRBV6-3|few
CATTFQNEQYF
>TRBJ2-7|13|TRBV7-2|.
CASSARQGYEQYF
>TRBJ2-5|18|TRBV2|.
CASSVYPGTGEGQETQYF
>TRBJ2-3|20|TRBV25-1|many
CASSVQRGGLVIGATDTQYF
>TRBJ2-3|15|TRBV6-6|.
CASSYSDRRTDTQYF
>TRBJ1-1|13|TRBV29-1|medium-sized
CSVEVSGYAEAFF
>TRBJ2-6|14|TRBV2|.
CASSADSGANVLTF
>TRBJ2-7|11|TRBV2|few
CASSAAYEQYF
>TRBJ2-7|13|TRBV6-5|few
CASTNRGGYEQYF
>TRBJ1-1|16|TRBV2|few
CASSGTGRGRVTEAFF
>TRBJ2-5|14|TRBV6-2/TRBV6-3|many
CASSPTNNQETQYF
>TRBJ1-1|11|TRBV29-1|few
CSVWGGTEAFF
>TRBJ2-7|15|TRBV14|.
CASSQGGSRGYEQYF
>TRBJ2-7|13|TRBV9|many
CASSVDPKGEQYF
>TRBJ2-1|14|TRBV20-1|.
CSAPGGGSYNEQFF
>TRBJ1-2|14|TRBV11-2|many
CASSLDGGNYGYTF
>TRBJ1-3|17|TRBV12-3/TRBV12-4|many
CASSLAGGRVAGNTIYF
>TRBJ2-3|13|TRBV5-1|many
CASKQGRTDTQYF
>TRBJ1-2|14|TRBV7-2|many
CASSKEGANYGYTF
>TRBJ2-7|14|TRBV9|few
CASSVGGLSYEQYF